What follows describes a single T cell receptor beta chain. As processed by the authors: Amplification with reference gene primers provided the estimates of nucleated cell counts. TCRdb's copy holds only in-frame clones and misses some; the assay was immunoSEQ multiplex PCR. V, J and clone size were drawn from that table, and D and trimming were deduced from the DNA. Counted here are under 95,000 clones, under 85% occurring once; the ten biggest clones make up about 2.1%. With 6 bases removed from V and 4 bases from J, the gap between germline ends came to 16 bases. The CDR3 covers 14 residues. Germline V CDR1 and CDR2: MNHEY, SVGAGI. This entry comes from a study of blood T cell repertoires in COVID-19.

The chain employs TRBV6-5 and TRBJ2-7; D might be TRBD1 (6 bases). The source material was peripheral blood. This TCR was recovered from a woman in her seventies with acute or convalescent COVID-19. The CDR3, as DNA: TGTGCCAGCAGGCGTACAGGGTCGGGGTACGAGCAGTACTTC. Translation: CASRRTGSGYEQYF.